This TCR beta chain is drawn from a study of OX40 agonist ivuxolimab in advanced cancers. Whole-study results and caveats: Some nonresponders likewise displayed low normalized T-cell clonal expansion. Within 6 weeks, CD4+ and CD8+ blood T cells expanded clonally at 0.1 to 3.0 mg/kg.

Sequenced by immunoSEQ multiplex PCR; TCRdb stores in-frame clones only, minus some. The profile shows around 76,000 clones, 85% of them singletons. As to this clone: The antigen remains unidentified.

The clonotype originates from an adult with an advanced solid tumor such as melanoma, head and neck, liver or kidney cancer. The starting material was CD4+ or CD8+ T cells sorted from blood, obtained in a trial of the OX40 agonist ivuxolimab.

CDR3 residues: CASSLGTWDGYTF. The CDR3 DNA follows: TGTGCCAGCAGTTTAGGAACGTGGGATGGCTACACCTTC. The chain recombines TRBV27 with TRBJ1-2, with D uncertain. The CDR3 consists of 13 residues. Trimming cost V 2 bases and J 6 bases, with 10 bases left between them. The germline V gene encodes CDR1 MNHEY and CDR2 SMNVEV (reference sequence).